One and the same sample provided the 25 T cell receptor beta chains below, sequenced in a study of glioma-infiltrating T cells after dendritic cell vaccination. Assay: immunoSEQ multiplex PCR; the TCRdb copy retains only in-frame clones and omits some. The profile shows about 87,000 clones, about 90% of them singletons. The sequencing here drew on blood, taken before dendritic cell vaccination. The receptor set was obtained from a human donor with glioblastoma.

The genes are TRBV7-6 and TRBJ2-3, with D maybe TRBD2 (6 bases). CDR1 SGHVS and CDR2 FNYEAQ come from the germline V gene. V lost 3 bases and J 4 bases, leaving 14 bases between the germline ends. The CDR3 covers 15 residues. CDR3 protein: CASSFVSGSPDTQYF. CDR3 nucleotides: TGTGCCAGCAGCTTCGTTAGCGGCAGCCCAGATACGCAGTATTTT.

The DNA of the CDR3 is TGCGCCAGCAGCTTGGGAACAAAAGTGAGCGGTAGTGAGCAGTTCTTC. Translation: CASSLGTKVSGSEQFF. The chain recombines TRBV5-1 with TRBJ2-1; tentatively, D is TRBD2 (5 bases). V gave up 0 bases and J gave up 9 bases, with 19 bases separating them. The germline V gene has CDR1 SGHRS and CDR2 YFSETQ. This CDR3 has 16 residues.

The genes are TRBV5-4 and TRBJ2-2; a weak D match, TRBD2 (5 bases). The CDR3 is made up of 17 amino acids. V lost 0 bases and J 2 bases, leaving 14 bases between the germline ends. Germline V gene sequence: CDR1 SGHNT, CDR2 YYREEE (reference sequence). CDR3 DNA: TGTGCCAGCAGCTTGGAGCCCCTAGCTAGTAACACCGGGGAGCTGTTTTTT. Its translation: CASSLEPLASNTGELFF.

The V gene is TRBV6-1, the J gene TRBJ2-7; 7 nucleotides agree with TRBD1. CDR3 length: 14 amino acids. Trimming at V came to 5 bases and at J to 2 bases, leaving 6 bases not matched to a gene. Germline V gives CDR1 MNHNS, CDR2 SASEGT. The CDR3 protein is CASSRQGLTYEQYF. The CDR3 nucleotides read TGTGCCAGCAGTCGACAGGGCCTAACCTACGAGCAGTACTTC.

CDR3 bases: TGTGCCATCAGTGGACAGGGGTTAAAAGACTATGGCTACACCTTC. Residues: CAISGQGLKDYGYTF. The chain is built from TRBV10-3 and TRBJ1-2, with TRBD1 matching over 8 bases. Unmatched junction bases numbered 7, after V lost 4 bases and J lost 3 bases. This CDR3 region has 15 residues. Germline V gene data show CDR1 as ENHRY and CDR2 as SYGVKD.

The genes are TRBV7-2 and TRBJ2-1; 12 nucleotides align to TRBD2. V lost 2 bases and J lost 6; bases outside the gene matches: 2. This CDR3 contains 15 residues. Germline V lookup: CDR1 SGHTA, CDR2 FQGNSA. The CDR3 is CASSLPTSGSNEQFF. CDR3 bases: TGTGCCAGCAGCTTACCGACTAGCGGGAGCAATGAGCAGTTCTTC.

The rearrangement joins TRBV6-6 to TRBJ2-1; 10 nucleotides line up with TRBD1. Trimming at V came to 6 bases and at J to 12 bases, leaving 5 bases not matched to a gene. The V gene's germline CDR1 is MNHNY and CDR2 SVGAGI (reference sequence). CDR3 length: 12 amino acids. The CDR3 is CASSAGTGVQFF. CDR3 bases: TGTGCCAGCAGCGCCGGGACAGGGGTGCAGTTCTTC.

The CDR3 bases are TGTGCCTGGAGCGAAGGACAGGGCCGGAATGAAAAACTGTTTTTT. Translated: CAWSEGQGRNEKLFF. V is TRBV30 and J is TRBJ1-4; TRBD1 aligns across 8 bases. Germline assignment: CDR1 GTSNPN and CDR2 SVGIG (reference sequence). The CDR3 is 15 residues long. J was trimmed by 5 bases and V by 3 bases; bases with no gene match: 8.

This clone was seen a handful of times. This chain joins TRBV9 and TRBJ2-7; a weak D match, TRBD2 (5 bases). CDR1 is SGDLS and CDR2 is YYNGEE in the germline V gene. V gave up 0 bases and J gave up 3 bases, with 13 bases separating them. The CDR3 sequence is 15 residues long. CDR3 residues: CASSVGETEHYEQYF. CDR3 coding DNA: TGTGCCAGCAGCGTAGGGGAGACGGAGCACTACGAGCAGTACTTC.

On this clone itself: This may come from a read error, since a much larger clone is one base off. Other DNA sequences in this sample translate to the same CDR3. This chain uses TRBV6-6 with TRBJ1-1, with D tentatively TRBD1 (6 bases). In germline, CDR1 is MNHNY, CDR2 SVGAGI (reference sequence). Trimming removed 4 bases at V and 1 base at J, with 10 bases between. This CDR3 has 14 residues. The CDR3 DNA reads TGTGCCAGCAGTTCGTGGACAGCGAACACTGAAGCTTTCTTT. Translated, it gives CASSSWTANTEAFF.

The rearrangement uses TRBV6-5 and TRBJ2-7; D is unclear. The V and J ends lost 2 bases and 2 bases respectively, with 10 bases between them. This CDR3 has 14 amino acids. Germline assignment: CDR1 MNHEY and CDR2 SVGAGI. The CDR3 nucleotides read TGTGCCAGCAGTTACCAGGCCGGAACCTACGAGCAGTACTTC. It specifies CASSYQAGTYEQYF.

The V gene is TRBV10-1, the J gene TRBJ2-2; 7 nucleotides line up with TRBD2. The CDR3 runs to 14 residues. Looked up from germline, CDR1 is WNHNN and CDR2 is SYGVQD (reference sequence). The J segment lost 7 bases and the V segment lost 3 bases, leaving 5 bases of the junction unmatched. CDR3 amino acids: CASSESGEGGELFF. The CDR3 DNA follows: TGCGCCAGCAGTGAAAGCGGGGAGGGCGGGGAGCTGTTTTTT.

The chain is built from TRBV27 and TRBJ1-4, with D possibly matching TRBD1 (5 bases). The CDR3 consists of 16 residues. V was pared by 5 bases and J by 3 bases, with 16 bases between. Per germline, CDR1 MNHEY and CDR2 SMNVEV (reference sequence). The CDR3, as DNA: TGTGCCAGCAGTCCCAAGGGGAGGGCCTCTAATGAAAAACTGTTTTTT. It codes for CASSPKGRASNEKLFF.

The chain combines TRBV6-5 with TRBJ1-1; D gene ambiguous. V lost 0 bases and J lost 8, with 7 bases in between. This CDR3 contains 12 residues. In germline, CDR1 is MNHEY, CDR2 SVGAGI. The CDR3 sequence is CASSYSMREAFF. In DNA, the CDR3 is TGTGCCAGCAGTTACTCGATGAGGGAAGCTTTCTTT.

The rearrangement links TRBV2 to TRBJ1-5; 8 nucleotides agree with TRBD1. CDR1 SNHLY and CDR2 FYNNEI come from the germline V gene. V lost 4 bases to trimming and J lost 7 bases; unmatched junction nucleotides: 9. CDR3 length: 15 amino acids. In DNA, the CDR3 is TGTGCCAGCAGTGGTGACAGGGGACAAGGACAGCCCCAGCATTTT. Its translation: CASSGDRGQGQPQHF. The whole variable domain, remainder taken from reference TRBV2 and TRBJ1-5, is EPEVTQTPSHQVTQMGQEVILRCVPISNHLYFYWYRQILGQKVEFLVSFYNNEISEKSEIFDDQFSVERPDGSNFTLKIRSTKLEDSAMYFCASSGDRGQGQPQHFGDGTRLSIL.

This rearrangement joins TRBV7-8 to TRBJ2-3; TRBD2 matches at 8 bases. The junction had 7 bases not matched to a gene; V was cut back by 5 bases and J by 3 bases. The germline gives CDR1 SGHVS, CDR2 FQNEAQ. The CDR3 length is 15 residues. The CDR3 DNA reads TGTGCCAGCAGCGTCACGGGACTAGTAACAGATACGCAGTATTTT. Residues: CASSVTGLVTDTQYF.

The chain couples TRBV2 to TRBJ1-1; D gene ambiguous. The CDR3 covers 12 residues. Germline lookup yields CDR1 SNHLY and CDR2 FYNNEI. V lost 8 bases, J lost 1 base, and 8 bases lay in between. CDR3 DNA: TGTGCCAGCCTGCCGGGGAACACTGAAGCTTTCTTT. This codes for CASLPGNTEAFF.

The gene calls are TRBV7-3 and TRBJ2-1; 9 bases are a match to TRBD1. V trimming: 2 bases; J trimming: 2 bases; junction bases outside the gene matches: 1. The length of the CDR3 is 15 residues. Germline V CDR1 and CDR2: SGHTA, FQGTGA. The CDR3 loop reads CASSLDRGAYNEQFF. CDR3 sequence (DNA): TGTGCCAGCAGCTTAGACAGGGGGGCCTACAATGAGCAGTTCTTC. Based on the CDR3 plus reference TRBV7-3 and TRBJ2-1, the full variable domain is GAGVSQTPSNKVTEKGKYVELRCDPISGHTALYWYRQSLGQGPEFLIYFQGTGAADDSGLPNDRFFAVRPEGSVSTLKIQRTERGDSAVYLCASSLDRGAYNEQFFGPGTRLTVL.

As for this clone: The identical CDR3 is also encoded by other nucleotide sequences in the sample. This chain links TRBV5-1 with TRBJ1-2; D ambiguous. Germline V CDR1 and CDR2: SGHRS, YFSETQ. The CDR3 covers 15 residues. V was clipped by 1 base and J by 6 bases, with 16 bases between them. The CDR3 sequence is CASSLLAGYSDGYTF. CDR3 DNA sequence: TGCGCCAGCAGCTTGTTGGCGGGGTACAGTGATGGCTACACCTTC. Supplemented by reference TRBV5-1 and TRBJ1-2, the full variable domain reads KAGVTQTPRYLIKTRGQQVTLSCSPISGHRSVSWYQQTPGQGLQFLFEYFSETQRNKGNFPGRFSGRQFSNSRSEMNVSTLELGDSALYLCASSLLAGYSDGYTFGSGTRLTVV.

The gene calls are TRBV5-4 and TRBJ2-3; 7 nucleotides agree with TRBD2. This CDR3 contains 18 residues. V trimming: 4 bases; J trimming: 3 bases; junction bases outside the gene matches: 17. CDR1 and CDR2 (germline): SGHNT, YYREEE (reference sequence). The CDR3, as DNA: TGTGCCAGCAGCACCCCCTGGGGGAGGGCCGGAGGGACAGATACGCAGTATTTT. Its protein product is CASSTPWGRAGGTDTQYF.

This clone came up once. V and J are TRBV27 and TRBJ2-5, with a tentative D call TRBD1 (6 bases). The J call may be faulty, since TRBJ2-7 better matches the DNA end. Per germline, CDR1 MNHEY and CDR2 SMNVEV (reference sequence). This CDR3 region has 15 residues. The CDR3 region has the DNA TGTGCCAGCAGTTCCTCCCGGGACACCACCTACGAGCAGTACTTC. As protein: CASSSSRDTTYEQYF.

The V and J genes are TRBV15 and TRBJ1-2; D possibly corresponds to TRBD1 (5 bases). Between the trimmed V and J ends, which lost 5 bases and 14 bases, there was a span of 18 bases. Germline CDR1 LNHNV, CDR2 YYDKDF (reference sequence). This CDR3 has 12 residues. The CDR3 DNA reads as TGTGCCACCAGCTCCTGGGGGGGAGGTAAAACCTTC. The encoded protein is CATSSWGGGKTF.

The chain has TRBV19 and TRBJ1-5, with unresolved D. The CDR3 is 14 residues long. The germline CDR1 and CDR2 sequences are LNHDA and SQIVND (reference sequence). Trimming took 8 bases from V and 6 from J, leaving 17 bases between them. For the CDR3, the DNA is TGTGCCAGTTCCCCGGGATCGAGGAGTCAGCCCCAGCATTTT. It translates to CASSPGSRSQPQHF.

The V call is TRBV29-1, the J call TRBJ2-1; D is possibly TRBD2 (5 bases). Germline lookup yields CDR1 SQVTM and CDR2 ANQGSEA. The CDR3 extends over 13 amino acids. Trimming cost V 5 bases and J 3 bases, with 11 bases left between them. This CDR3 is CSVSGRFYNEQFF. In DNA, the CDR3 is TGCAGCGTTAGCGGACGCTTCTACAATGAGCAGTTCTTC.

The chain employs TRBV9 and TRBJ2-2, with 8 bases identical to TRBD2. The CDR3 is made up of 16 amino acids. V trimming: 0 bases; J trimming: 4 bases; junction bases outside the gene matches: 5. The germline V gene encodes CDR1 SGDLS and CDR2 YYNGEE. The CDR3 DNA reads TGTGCCAGCAGCGTAGCGGGAGGGCCCGCCACCGGGGAGCTGTTTTTT. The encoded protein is CASSVAGGPATGELFF.